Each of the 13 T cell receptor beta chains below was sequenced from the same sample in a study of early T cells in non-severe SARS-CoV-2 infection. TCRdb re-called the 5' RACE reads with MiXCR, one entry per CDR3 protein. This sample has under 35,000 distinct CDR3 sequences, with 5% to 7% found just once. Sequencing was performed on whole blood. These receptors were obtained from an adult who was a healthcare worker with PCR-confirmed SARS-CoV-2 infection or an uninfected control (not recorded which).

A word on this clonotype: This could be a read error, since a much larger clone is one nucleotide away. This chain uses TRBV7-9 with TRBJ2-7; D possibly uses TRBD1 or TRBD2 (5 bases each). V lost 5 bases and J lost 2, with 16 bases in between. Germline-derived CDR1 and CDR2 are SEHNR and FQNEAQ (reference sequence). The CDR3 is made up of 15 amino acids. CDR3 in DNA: TGTGCCAGCAGCCTGGGGGACCTGGGCCCCTACGAGCAGTACTTC. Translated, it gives CASSLGDLGPYEQYF.

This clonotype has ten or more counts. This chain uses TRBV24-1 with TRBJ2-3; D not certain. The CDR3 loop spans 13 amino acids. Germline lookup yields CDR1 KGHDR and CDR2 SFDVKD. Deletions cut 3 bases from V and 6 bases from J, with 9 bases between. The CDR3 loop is CATSDPLWDTQYF. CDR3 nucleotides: TGTGCCACCAGTGATCCACTCTGGGATACGCAGTATTTT.

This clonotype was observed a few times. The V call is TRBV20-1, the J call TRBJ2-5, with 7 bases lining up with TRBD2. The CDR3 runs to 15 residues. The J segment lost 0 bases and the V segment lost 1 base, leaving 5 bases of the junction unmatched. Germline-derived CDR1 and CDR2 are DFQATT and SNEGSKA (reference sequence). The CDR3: CSARVASGDQETQYF. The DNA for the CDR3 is TGCAGTGCTAGAGTTGCTAGCGGAGACCAAGAGACCCAGTACTTC.

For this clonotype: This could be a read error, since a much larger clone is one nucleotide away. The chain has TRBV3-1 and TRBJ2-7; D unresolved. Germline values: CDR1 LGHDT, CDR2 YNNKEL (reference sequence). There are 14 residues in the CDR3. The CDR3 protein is CTSSQTPSSYEQYF. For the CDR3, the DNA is TGTACCAGCAGCCAAACTCCTAGCTCCTACGAGCAGTACTTC.

For the CDR3, the DNA is TGTGCCAGCAGTCTCCTGGGCACCTACGAGCAGTACTTC. This codes for CASSLLGTYEQYF. The rearrangement joins TRBV28 to TRBJ2-7; D ambiguous. There are 13 residues in the CDR3. CDR1 and CDR2 (germline): MDHEN, SYDVKM. V lost 5 bases and J lost 2, with 10 bases in between.

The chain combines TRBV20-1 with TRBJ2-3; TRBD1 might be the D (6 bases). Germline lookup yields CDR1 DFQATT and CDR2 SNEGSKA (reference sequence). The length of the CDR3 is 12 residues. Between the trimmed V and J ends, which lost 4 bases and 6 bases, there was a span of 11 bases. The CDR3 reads CSATPRGDTQYF. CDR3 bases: TGCAGTGCTACCCCAAGGGGGGATACGCAGTATTTT.

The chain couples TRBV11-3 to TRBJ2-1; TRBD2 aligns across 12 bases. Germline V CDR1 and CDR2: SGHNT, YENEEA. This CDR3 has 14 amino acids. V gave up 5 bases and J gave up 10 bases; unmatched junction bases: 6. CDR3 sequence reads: CASSIPGTSGEQFF. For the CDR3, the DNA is TGTGCCAGCAGCATCCCCGGGACTAGCGGGGAGCAGTTCTTC. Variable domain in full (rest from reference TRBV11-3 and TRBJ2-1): EAGVVQSPRYKIIEKKQPVAFWCNPISGHNTLYWYLQNLGQGPELLIRYENEEAVDDSQLPKDRFSAERLKGVDSTLKIQPAELGDSAVYLCASSIPGTSGEQFFGPGTRLTVL.

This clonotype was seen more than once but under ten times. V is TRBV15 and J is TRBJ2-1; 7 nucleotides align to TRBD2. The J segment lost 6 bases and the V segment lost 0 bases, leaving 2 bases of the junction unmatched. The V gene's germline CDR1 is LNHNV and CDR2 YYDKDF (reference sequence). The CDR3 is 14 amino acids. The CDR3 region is CATSRESSGNEQFF. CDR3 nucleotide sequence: TGTGCCACCAGCAGAGAATCTAGCGGCAATGAGCAGTTCTTC.

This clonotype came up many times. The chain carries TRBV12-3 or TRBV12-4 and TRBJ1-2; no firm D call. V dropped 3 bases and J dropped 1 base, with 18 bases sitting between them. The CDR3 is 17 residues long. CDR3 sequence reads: CASSFGGSRLNNYGYTF. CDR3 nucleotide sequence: TGTGCCAGCAGTTTTGGCGGTTCGAGACTTAATAACTATGGCTACACCTTC.

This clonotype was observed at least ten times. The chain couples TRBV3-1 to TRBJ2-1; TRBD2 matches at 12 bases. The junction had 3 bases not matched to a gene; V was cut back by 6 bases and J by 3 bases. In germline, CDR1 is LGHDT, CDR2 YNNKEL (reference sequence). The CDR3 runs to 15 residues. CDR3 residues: CASSETSGSYNEQFF. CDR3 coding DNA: TGTGCCAGCAGTGAGACTAGCGGGAGCTACAATGAGCAGTTCTTC.

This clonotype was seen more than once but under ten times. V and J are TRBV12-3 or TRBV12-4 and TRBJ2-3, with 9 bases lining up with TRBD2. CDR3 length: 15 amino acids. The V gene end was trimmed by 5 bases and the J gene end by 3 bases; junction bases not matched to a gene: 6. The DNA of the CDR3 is TGTGCCAGCAGTCTTCGTAGCGGGGGAACAGATACGCAGTATTTT. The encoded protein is CASSLRSGGTDTQYF.

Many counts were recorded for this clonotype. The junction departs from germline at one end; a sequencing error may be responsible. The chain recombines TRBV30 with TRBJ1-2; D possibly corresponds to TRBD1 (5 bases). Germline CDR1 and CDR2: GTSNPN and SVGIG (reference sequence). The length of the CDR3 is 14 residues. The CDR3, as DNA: TGTACCTGGAGGGCGGGGGACCGTAACTATGGCTACACCTTC. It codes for CTWRAGDRNYGYTF.

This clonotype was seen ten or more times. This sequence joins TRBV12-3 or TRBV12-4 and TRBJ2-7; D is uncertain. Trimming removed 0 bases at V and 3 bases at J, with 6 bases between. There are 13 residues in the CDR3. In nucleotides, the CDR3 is TGTGCCAGCAGTTTAGCGCAACACTACGAGCAGTACTTC. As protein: CASSLAQHYEQYF.